This T cell receptor beta chain was obtained from a study of naive and memory T cell subsets. Findings and limits, study-wide: Potentially, T cell activation and differentiation skew this RNA-based measurement.

Ligated cDNA underwent four rounds of PCR with nested alpha and beta constant region primers and SP2. In TCRdb, the 5' RACE reads were re-called with MiXCR into one record per CDR3 protein. The table includes roughly 56,000 distinct CDR3 sequences, approximately 6.6% detected once. This clonotype was counted a few times. Its antigen is still unknown. Germline CDR1 reads DFQATT; CDR2 reads SNEGSKA (reference sequence). The CDR3 loop spans 15 amino acids. Trimming removed 7 bases from V and 1 base from J; junction bases left unmatched: 7. The library had UMIs added by 3' ligation of an oligonucleotide to TCR cDNA.

V and J are TRBV20-1 and TRBJ1-1; 12 bases are a match to TRBD1. The sequence was obtained from a male donor in good health. The CDR3 region has the DNA TGCAGTGGCCCGGGACAGGGGGCCGGGAACACTGAAGCTTTCTTT. Its protein is CSGPGQGAGNTEAFF.